This TCR beta chain was found in a study of blood T cell repertoires in COVID-19. Per the germline V gene, CDR1 is SEHNR and CDR2 is FQNEAQ (reference sequence). The CDR3 is 15 amino acids. The V segment lost 6 bases and the J segment 2 bases; nucleotides outside the gene matches: 6. TCRdb keeps only in-frame clones here, not all; method: immunoSEQ multiplex PCR. The sample lists about 170,000 clones, about 80% occurring once. The V and J genes are TRBV7-9 and TRBJ2-7; 11 bases match TRBD1. The sequence was obtained from a human donor with acute or convalescent COVID-19. The donor label of this sample is uncertain. The sequencing sample was made of peripheral blood. The CDR3 here is CASRRGTGGTYEQYF. CDR3 nucleotide sequence: TGTGCCAGCAGACGCGGGACAGGGGGAACCTACGAGCAGTACTTC.